The 4 T cell receptor beta chains in this list originate from one sample, sequenced in a study of blood T cell repertoires in COVID-19. TCRdb's table, derived via immunoSEQ multiplex PCR, lists solely in-frame clones and lacks some. The sample records 360,000 or so clones, roughly 89% being singletons. The specimen sequenced was peripheral blood. These receptors were collected from a woman aged 55-75 years with COVID-19, enrolled during active disease.

The chain is built from TRBV11-2 and TRBJ2-1; 7 nucleotides line up with TRBD2. Germline assignment: CDR1 SGHAT and CDR2 FQNNGV. With 6 bases clipped from V and 9 bases from J, the junction kept 8 bases outside the gene matches. The CDR3 has 13 residues. The DNA of the CDR3 is TGTGCCAGCAGAAGAGGGGCGGGAGTTGAGCAGTTCTTC. Translation gives CASRRGAGVEQFF.

This clone was seen a single time. The J gene is TRBJ1-6, the V gene TRBV28; tentative D call: TRBD1 (5 bases). The V gene's germline CDR1 is MDHEN and CDR2 SYDVKM. Deletions cut 3 bases from V and 6 bases from J, with 6 bases between. CDR3 length: 13 amino acids. The CDR3 DNA reads TGTGCCAGCAGTTTCAGGGCTAATTCACCCCTCCACTTT. The encoded protein is CASSFRANSPLHF.

The V gene is TRBV5-6, the J gene TRBJ1-1, with 10 bases fitting TRBD1. The germline gives CDR1 SGHDT, CDR2 YYEEEE. V shed 2 bases, J shed 6 bases, and the junction held 4 bases outside the gene matches. The CDR3 contains 14 residues. The CDR3 DNA reads as TGTGCCAGCAGCTTCGGGGACAGGGGACCTGAAGCTTTCTTT. This translates into CASSFGDRGPEAFF.

The rearrangement links TRBV18 to TRBJ2-2; 7 bases match TRBD2. Germline V gene data show CDR1 as KGHSH and CDR2 as LQKENI. J lost 4 bases, V lost 3 bases, and 8 bases had no gene match. The CDR3 runs 16 residues. The CDR3 coding sequence is TGTGCCAGCTCACCGGAAAGCGGGGTGCGCACCGGGGAGCTGTTTTTT. Its translation: CASSPESGVRTGELFF.